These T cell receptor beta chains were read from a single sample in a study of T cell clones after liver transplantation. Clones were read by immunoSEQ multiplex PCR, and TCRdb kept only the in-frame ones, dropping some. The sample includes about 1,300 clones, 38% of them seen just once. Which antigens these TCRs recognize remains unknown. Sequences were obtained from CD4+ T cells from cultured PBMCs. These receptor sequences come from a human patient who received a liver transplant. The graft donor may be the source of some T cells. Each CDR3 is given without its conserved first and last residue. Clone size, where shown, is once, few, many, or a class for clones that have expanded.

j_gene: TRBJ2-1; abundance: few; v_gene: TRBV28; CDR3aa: ATSRGGKRGNEQF
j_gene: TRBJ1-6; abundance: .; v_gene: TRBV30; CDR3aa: AWSVGRGRSPLH
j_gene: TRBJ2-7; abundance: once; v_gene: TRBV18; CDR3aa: ASSLSTANDEQY
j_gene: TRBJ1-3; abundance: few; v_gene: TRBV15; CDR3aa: ATSLDRGYGNTIY
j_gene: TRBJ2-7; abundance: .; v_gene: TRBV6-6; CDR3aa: ASSYSGPRGHEQY
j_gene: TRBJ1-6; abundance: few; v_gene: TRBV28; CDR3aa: AVNVRDRSNSPLH
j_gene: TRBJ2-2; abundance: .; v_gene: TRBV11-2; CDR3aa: ASSLPGGAKTGELF
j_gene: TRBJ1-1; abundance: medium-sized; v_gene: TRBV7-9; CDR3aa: ASSLHSANTEAF
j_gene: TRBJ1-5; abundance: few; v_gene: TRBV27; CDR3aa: ASSFSRGGLQPQH
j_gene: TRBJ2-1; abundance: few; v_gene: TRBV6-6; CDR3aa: ASIKASHEQF
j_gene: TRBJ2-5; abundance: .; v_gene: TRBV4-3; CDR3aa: ASSQVASGQETQY
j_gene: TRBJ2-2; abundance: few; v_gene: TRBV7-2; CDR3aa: ASSLDSGFTGELF
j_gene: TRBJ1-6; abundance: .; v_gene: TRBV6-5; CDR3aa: ASRPSRGNNSPLH
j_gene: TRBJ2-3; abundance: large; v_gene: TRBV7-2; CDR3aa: ASSGRLAPADTQY
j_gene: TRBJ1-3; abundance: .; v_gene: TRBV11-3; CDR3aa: ASSVYSGNTIY
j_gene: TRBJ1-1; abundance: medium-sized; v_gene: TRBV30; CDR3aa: ACERNTEAF
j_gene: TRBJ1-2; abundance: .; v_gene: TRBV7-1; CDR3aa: ASSLDQANYGYT
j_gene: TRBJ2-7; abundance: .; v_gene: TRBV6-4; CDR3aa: ASSRQGGSYEQY
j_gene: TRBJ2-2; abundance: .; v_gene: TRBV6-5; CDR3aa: ASSYSPGSNTGELF
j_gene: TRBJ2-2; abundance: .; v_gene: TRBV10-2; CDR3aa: ASRTSGGSAGELF
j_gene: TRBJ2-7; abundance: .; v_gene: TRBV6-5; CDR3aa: ASGLVEQY
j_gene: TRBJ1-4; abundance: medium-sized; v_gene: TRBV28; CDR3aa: ASSSPGTGEKLF
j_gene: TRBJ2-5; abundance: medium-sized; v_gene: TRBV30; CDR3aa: AWRGLGETQY
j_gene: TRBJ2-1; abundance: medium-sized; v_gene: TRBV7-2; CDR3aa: ASTPLGGVPYNEQF
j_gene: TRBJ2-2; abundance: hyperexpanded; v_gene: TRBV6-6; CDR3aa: ASSQTSGGSAGELF
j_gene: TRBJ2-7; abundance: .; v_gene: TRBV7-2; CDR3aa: ASSPRGLSSYEQY
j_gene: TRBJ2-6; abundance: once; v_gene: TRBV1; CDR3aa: TSRSAQSRANVLT
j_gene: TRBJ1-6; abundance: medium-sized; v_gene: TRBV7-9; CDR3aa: ASSVTASPLH
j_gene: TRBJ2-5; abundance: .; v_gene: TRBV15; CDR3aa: ATSRDGRNKQETQY
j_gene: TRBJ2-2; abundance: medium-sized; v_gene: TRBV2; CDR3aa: ASSVGQINTGELF
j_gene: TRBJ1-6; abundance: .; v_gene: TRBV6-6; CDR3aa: ASSSGQHSGSPLH
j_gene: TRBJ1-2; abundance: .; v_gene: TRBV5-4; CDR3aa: ASSLPGKTHGYT
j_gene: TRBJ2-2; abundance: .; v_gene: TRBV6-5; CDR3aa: ASSWDSNTGELF
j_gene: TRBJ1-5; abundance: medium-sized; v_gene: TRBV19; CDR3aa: ASSMGTIRPGNQPQH
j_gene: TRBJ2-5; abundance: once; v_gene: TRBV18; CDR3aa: ASSPAPQETQY
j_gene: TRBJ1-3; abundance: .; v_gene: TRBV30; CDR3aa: AWSTGGSENTIY
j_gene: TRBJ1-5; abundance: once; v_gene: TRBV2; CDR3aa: ASRTFGGEGHGNQPQH
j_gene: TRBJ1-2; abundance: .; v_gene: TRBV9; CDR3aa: ASSVDEGSGGYT
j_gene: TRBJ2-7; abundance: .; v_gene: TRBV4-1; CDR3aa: ASSHNYEQY
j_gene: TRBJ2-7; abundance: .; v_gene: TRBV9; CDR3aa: ASSVAGTGATYEQH
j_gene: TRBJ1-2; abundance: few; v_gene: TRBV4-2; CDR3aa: ASSQIGQGAIGYT
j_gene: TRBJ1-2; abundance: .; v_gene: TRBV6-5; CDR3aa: ASSLSRGRGYT
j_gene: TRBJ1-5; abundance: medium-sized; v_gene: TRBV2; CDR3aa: ASSVNRGSNQPQH
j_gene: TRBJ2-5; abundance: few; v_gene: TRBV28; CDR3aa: ASSLPSTETQY
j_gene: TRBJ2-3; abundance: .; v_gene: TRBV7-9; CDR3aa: ARANSGNTDTQY
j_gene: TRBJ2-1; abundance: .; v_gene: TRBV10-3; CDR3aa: AISERPAGGQGRADEQF
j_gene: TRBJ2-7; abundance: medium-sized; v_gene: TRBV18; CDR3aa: ASSPRRAGGLIYEQY